This record concerns one TCR beta chain sequence. Original analysis: Cell counts per sample came from amplifying reference gene primers. Sequenced by immunoSEQ multiplex PCR; TCRdb stores in-frame clones only, minus some. V and J calls plus clone size are reproduced from that table; the DNA served to infer D and trimming. The sample gives about 140,000 clones, around 84% of which show up once; about 8.1% is in the top ten. Enrolled during active infection, Seattle patients were then followed longitudinally. The data stem from a study of blood T cell repertoires in COVID-19. Study context: Sites across the United States, Italy and Spain contributed samples from acute and convalescent COVID-19. The analysed material was cDNA or gDNA that came from T cells, B-cell-depleted T cells, or PBMCs.

Specimen: peripheral blood. The sequence came from a man aged 30 to 45 with COVID-19, enrolled during active disease.

The CDR3 is CASSSGTVALEQYF. Written as DNA, the CDR3 is TGTGCCAGCAGTTCCGGGACAGTGGCTCTGGAGCAGTACTTC. This chain links TRBV27 with TRBJ2-7; 7 nucleotides agree with TRBD1. Looked up from germline, CDR1 is MNHEY and CDR2 is SMNVEV (reference sequence). There are 14 residues in the CDR3. V was clipped by 4 bases and J by 7 bases; unmatched bases: 10.